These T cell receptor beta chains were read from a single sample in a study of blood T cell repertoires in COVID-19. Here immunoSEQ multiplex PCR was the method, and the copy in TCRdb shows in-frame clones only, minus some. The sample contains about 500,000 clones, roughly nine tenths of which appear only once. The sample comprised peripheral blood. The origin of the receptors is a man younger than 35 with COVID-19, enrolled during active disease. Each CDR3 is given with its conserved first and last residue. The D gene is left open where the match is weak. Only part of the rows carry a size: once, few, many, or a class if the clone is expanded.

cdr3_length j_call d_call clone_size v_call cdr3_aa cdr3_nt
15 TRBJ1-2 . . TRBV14 CASSQEAPGYHGYTF TGTGCCAGCAGCCAAGAGGCTCCGGGGTACCATGGCTACACCTTC
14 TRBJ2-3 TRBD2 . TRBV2 CASTGTSGRIRQYF TGTGCCAGCACTGGGACTAGCGGCCGGATAAGGCAGTATTTT
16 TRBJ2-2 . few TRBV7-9 CASSLASRQAAGELFF TGTGCCAGCAGCTTAGCGTCGAGACAGGCGGCCGGGGAGCTGTTTTTT
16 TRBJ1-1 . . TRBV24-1 CATSGKQEGMNTEAFF TGTGCCACCAGTGGCAAGCAGGAGGGTATGAACACTGAAGCTTTCTTT
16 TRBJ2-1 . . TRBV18 CASSPQLREPSMEQFF TGTGCCAGCTCACCACAGTTACGGGAACCCTCAATGGAGCAGTTCTTC
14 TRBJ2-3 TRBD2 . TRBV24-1 CATSASGSKDTQYF TGTGCCACCAGTGCTAGCGGGTCCAAGGATACGCAGTATTTT
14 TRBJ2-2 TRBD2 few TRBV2 CASSTSVNTGELFF TGTGCCAGCAGTACTAGCGTGAACACCGGGGAGCTGTTTTTT
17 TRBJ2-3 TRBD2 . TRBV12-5 CASGLNPLAGVRDTQYF TGTGCTAGTGGTTTGAACCCCCTAGCGGGAGTTAGAGATACGCAGTATTTT
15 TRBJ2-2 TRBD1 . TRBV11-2 CASSLQTGTSGELFF TGTGCCAGCAGCTTACAGACAGGGACCTCCGGGGAGCTGTTTTTT
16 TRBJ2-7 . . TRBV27 CASSWTSGGPTYEQYF TGTGCCAGCAGTTGGACCAGCGGAGGTCCCACCTACGAGCAGTACTTC
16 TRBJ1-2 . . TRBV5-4 CASSSAAGEPLRGYTF TGTGCCAGCAGCTCCGCGGCGGGGGAACCTCTTCGGGGCTACACCTTC
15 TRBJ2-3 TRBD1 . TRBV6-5 CASGPPRTGADTQYF TGTGCCAGCGGACCTCCGCGGACAGGTGCAGATACGCAGTATTTT
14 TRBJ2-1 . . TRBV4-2 CASSQEEGRNEQFF TGTGCCAGCAGCCAAGAAGAAGGGAGAAATGAGCAGTTCTTC
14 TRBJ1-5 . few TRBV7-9 CASSLLGDNQPQHF TGTGCCAGCAGCTTACTAGGGGACAATCAGCCCCAGCATTTT
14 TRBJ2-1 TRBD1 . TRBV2 CASNPRDRYNEQFF TGTGCCAGCAATCCCCGGGACAGGTACAATGAGCAGTTCTTC
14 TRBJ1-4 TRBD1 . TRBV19 CASSIGTVQEKLFF TGTGCCAGTAGTATTGGGACAGTTCAAGAAAAACTGTTTTTT
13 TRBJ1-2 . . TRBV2 CASSEDRAEGYTF TGTGCCAGCAGTGAAGACAGGGCTGAAGGCTACACCTTC
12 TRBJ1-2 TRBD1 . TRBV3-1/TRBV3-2 CASWTGGDGYTF TGTGCCAGCTGGACAGGGGGCGATGGCTACACCTTC
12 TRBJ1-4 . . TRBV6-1 CASSEGQGKLFF TGTGCCAGCAGTGAAGGCCAGGGGAAACTGTTTTTT
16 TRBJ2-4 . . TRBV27 CASSPFTGRGKNIQYF TGTGCCAGCAGCCCGTTTACGGGCAGGGGAAAAAACATTCAGTACTTC
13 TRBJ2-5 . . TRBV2 CATTGTRQETQYF TGTGCCACCACCGGGACAAGACAAGAGACCCAGTACTTC
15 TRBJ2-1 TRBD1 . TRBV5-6 CASSARDRDSNEQFF TGTGCCAGCAGCGCCCGGGACAGGGACTCCAATGAGCAGTTCTTC
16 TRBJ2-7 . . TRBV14 CASSQTGWVTAYEQYF TGTGCCAGCAGCCAAACGGGGTGGGTTACGGCCTACGAGCAGTACTTC
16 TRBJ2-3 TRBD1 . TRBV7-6 CASSAARQGGTDTQYF TGTGCCAGCAGCGCCGCCAGACAGGGTGGGACAGATACGCAGTATTTT
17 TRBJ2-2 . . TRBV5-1 CASSLGMTGRNTGELFF TGCGCCAGCAGCTTGGGTATGACAGGACGAAACACCGGGGAGCTGTTTTTT
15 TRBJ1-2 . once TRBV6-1 CASSESQEGIYGYTF TGTGCCAGCAGTGAATCGCAGGAGGGAATCTATGGCTACACCTTC
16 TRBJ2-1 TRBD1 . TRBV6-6 CASSYRTGLGYNEQFF TGTGCCAGCAGTTACCGGACAGGACTTGGGTACAATGAGCAGTTCTTC
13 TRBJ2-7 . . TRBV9 CASSVVGEGEQYF TGTGCCAGCAGCGTAGTAGGCGAGGGCGAGCAGTACTTC
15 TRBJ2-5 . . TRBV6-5 CASSKRTEYQETQYF TGTGCCAGCAGTAAACGGACAGAGTACCAAGAGACCCAGTACTTC
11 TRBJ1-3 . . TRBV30 CAWIYGITIYF TGTGCCTGGATATATGGCATCACCATATATTTT
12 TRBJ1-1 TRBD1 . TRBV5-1 CASSLGQGAAFF TGCGCCAGCAGCTTAGGACAGGGGGCTGCTTTCTTT
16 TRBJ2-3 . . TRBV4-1 CASSQFPELQADTQYF TGCGCCAGCAGCCAGTTTCCGGAACTGCAGGCAGATACGCAGTATTTT
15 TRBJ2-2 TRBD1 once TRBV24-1 CATSVGTGVTGELFF TGTGCCACCAGTGTAGGGACAGGGGTTACCGGGGAGCTGTTTTTT
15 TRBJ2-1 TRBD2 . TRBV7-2 CASSSNSGNYNEQFF TGTGCCAGCAGCTCCAATAGCGGGAATTACAATGAGCAGTTCTTC
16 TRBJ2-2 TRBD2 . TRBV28 CASSGASGRNTGELFF TGTGCCAGCAGCGGTGCTAGCGGGAGAAACACCGGGGAGCTGTTTTTT
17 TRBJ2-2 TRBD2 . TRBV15 CATSRDLAGGNTGELFF TGTGCCACCAGCAGAGATTTGGCGGGAGGGAACACCGGGGAGCTGTTTTTT